The 4 T cell receptor beta chains below all came from one sample that was sequenced in a study of blood T cell repertoires in COVID-19. Some clones are missing from TCRdb's copy, which holds only in-frame ones; the method was immunoSEQ multiplex PCR. This table holds around 450,000 clones, roughly 87% found once. The sequencing input was PBMCs or T cells enriched from blood (not recorded which). The source is a woman between 18 and 30 years old who had recovered from COVID-19.

The chain combines TRBV28 with TRBJ1-5, with TRBD1 matching over 10 bases. Germline trimming cut 7 bases from V and 6 bases from J; bases unmatched to any gene: 6. Looked up from germline, CDR1 is MDHEN and CDR2 is SYDVKM. The CDR3 is 14 amino acids. CDR3 loop: CASKSGTGVQPQHF. DNA for the CDR3: TGTGCCAGCAAGAGCGGGACAGGGGTTCAGCCCCAGCATTTT.

The CDR3 region has the DNA TGTGCCAGCAGGTCCAGCTACGAGCAGTACTTC. Residues: CASRSSYEQYF. V is TRBV28 and J is TRBJ2-7; no clear D. Trimming left V 6 bases short and J 3 bases short, with 6 bases between. The CDR3 extends over 11 amino acids. The germline V gene has CDR1 MDHEN and CDR2 SYDVKM.

The chain links TRBV12-3 or TRBV12-4 to TRBJ2-5, with D possibly being TRBD2 (5 bases). Between the trimmed V and J ends, which lost 6 bases and 5 bases, there was a span of 13 bases. This CDR3 comprises 13 residues. The CDR3 sequence: CASSSGRGETQYF. CDR3 DNA: TGTGCCAGCAGCTCGGGTCGAGGGGAGACCCAGTACTTC.

The J gene is TRBJ1-6, the V gene TRBV7-8, with 8 bases that match TRBD1. Trimming took 3 bases from V and 10 from J; bases not matched to a gene: 11. This CDR3 is built from 16 residues. Germline V CDR1 and CDR2: SGHVS, FQNEAQ. The CDR3 loop is CASSFRPGGRWSPLHF. The CDR3 DNA follows: TGTGCCAGCAGCTTTCGTCCAGGGGGCAGGTGGTCACCCCTCCACTTT.